The clone carrying this TCR beta chain occurred many times. No antigen is known for it. The sample originates from a study of blood T cells in healthy people across ages. It was with a sample-barcoded 5' primer and a J-beta primer mix that a second PCR of about 6 to 12 cycles was run. Each of the cDNA molecules was tagged by a template-switch adaptor with 12 random nucleotides. TCRdb reprocessed the 5' RACE reads via MiXCR and lists one record per CDR3 protein. The table shows 600,000 or so distinct CDR3 sequences, with 25% to 35% occurring only once. Findings and caveats of the study: Per million T cells, the diversity of TCR beta decreased roughly linearly as age advanced.

A minimum of 6 micrograms of total RNA was extracted per sample. V lost 2 bases and J 5 bases, leaving 21 bases between the germline ends. This CDR3 has 16 amino acids. The germline V gene encodes CDR1 DFQATT and CDR2 SNEGSKA (reference sequence). Sequenced sample: blood. This receptor was taken from a woman of 80 years or more in good health. This rearrangement joins TRBV20-1 to TRBJ1-2, with D tentatively TRBD1 (6 bases). Here the CDR3 DNA reads TGCAGTGCTAGAAGTCTCAAACCAGGGGTAGGGTATGGCTACACCTTC. Protein: CSARSLKPGVGYGYTF.